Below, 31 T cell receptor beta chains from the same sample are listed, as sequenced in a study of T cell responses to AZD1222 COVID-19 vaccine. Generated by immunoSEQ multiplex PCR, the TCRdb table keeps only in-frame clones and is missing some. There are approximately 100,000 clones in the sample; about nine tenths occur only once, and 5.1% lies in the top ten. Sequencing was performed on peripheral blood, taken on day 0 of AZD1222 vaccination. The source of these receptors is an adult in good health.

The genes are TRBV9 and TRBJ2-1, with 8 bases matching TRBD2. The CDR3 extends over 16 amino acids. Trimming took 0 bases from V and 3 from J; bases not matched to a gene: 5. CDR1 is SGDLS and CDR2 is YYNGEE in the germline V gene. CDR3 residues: CASSVAGGDIYNEQFF. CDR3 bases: TGTGCCAGCAGCGTAGCGGGGGGGGATATCTACAATGAGCAGTTCTTC.

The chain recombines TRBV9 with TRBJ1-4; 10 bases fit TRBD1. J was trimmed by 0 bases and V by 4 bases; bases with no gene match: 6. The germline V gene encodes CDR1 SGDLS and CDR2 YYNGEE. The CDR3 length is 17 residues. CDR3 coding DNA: TGTGCCAGCAGCTCTGGACAGGGGGGTACAACTAATGAAAAACTGTTTTTT. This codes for CASSSGQGGTTNEKLFF.

The CDR3 coding sequence is TGCGCCAGCAGCCTCAGGGGAAAGAGCTCTGGAAACACCATATATTTT. This translates into CASSLRGKSSGNTIYF. The chain carries TRBV4-1 and TRBJ1-3; tentative D call: TRBD1 (6 bases). Germline V CDR1 and CDR2: MGHRA, YSYEKL. Trimming removed 4 bases from V and 0 bases from J, with 13 bases in between. The CDR3 is 16 residues long.

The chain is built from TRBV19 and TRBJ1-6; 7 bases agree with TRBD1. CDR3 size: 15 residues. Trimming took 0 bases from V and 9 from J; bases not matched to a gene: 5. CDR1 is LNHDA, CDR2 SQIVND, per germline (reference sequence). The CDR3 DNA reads TGTGCCAGTAGTATAGAAGGCAGGGGGGTTTCACCCCTCCACTTT. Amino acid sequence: CASSIEGRGVSPLHF. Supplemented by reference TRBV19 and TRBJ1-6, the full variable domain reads DGGITQSPKYLFRKEGQNVTLSCEQNLNHDAMYWYRQDPGQGLRLIYYSQIVNDFQKGDIAEGYSVSREKKESFPLTVTSAQKNPTAFYLCASSIEGRGVSPLHFGNGTRLTVT.

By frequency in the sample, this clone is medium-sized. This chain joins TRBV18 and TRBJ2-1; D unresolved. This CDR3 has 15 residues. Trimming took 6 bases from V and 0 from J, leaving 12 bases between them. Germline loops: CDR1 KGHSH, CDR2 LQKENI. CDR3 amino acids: CASSPTGYSYNEQFF. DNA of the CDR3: TGTGCCAGCTCTCCTACTGGCTACTCCTACAATGAGCAGTTCTTC.

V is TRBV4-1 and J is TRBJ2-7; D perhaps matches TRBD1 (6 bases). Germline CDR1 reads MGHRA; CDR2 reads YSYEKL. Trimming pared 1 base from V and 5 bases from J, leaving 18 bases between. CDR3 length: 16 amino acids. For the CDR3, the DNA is TGCGCCAGCAGCCAAGTGAGGACAGTGACTCACCACGAGCAGTACTTC. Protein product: CASSQVRTVTHHEQYF.

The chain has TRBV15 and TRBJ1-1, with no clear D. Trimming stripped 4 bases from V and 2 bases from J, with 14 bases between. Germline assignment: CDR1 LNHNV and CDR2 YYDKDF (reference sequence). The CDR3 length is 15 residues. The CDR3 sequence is CATSTAGMINTEAFF. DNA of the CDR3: TGTGCCACCAGCACTGCGGGGATGATAAACACTGAAGCTTTCTTT.

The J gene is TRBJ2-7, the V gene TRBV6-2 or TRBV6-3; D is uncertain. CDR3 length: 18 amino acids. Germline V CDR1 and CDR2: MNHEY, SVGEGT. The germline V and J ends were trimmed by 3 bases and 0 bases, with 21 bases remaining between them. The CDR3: CASSYQYTRAGSSYEQYF. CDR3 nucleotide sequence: TGTGCCAGCAGTTATCAATACACACGGGCCGGAAGCTCCTACGAGCAGTACTTC.

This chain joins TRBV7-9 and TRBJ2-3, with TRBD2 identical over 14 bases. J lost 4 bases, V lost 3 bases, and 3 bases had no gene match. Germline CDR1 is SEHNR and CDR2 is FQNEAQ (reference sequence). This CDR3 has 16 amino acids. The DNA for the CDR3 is TGTGCCAGCAGCTTGACTAGCGGGAGGGCCCCAGATACGCAGTATTTT. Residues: CASSLTSGRAPDTQYF.

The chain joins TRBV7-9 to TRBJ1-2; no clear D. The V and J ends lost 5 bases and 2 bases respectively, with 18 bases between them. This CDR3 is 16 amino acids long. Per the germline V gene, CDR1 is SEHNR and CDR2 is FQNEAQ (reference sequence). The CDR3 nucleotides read TGTGCCAGCAGCCCCTCTTACTTCGAGGGCAACTATGGCTACACCTTC. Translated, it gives CASSPSYFEGNYGYTF.

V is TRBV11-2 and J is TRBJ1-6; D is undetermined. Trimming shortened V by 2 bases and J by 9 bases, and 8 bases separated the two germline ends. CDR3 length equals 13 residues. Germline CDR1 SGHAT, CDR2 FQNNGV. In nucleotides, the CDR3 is TGTGCCAGCAGCTTATCCGCGGGTTCACCCCTCCACTTT. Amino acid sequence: CASSLSAGSPLHF.

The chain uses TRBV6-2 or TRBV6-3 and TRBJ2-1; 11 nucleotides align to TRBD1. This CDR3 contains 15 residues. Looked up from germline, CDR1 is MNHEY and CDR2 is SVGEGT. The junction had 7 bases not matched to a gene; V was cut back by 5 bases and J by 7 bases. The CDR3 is CASSLDRGRWNEQFF. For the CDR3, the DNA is TGTGCCAGCAGTCTGGACAGGGGGCGGTGGAATGAGCAGTTCTTC.

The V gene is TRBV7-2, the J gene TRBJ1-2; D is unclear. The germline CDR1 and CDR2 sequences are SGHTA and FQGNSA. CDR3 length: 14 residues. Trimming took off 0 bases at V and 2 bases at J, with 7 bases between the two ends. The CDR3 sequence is CASSLAMANYGYTF. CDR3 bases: TGTGCCAGCAGCTTAGCTATGGCGAACTATGGCTACACCTTC.

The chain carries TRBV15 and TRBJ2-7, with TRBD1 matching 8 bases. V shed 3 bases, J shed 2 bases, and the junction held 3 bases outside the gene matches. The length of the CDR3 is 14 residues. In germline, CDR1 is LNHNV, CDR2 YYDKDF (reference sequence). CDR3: CATSSSRGPYEQYF. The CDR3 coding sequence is TGTGCCACCAGCAGCTCCAGGGGGCCCTACGAGCAGTACTTC.

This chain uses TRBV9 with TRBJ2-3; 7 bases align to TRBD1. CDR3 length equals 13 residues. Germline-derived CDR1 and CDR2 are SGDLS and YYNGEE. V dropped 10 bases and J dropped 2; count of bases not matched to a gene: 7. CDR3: CASGTDYTDTQYF. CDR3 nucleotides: TGTGCCTCGGGGACAGACTACACAGATACGCAGTATTTT.

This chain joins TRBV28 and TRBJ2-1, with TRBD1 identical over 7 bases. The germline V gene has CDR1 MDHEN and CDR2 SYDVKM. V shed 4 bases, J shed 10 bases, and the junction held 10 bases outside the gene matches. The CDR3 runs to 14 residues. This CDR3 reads CASSSADRVEEQFF. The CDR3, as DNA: TGTGCCAGCAGTTCGGCCGACAGGGTGGAGGAGCAGTTCTTC.

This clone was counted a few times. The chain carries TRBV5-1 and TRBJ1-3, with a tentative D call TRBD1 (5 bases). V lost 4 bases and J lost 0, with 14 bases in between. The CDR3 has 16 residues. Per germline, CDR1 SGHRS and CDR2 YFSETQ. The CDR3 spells CASSPSGTFSGNTIYF. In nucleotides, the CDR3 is TGCGCCAGCAGCCCGTCCGGGACTTTCTCTGGAAACACCATATATTTT.

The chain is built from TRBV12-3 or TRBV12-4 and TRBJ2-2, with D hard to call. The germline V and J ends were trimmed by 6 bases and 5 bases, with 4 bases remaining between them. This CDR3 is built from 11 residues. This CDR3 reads CASRRTGELFF. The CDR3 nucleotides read TGTGCCAGCAGGCGAACCGGGGAGCTGTTTTTT.

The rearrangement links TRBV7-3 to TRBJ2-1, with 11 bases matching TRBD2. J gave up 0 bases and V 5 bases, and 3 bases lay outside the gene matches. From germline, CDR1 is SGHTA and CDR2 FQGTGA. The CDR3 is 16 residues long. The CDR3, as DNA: TGTGCCAGCAGCATGACTAGCGGGGTCTCCTACAATGAGCAGTTCTTC. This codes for CASSMTSGVSYNEQFF.

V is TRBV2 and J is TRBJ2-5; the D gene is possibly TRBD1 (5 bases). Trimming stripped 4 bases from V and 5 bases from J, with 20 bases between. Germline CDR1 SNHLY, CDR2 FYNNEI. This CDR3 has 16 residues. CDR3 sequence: CASSGGIGVMRETQYF. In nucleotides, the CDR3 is TGTGCCAGCAGTGGGGGAATAGGGGTGATGAGGGAGACCCAGTACTTC.

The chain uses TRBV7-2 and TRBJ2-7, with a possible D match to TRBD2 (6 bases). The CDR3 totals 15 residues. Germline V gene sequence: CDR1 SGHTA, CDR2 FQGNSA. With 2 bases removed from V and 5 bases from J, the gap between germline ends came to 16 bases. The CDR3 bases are TGTGCCAGCAGCTTAATTAGCGGCCTCGGGAACGAGCAGTACTTC. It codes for CASSLISGLGNEQYF.

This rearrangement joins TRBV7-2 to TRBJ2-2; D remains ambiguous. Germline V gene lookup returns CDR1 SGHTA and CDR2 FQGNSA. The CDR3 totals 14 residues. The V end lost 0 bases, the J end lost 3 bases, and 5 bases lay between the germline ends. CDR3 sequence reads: CASSLARDTGELFF. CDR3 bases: TGTGCCAGCAGCTTAGCTAGGGACACCGGGGAGCTGTTTTTT.

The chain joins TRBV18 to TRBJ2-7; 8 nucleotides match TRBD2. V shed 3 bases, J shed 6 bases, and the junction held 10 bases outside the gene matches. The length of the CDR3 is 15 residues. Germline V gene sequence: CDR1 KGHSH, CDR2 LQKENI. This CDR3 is CASSPPGTRSFEQYF. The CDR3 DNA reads TGTGCCAGCTCACCGCCCGGGACTAGGAGTTTCGAGCAGTACTTC.

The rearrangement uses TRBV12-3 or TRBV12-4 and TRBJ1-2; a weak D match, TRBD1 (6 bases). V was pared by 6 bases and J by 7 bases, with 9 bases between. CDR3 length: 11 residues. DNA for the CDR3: TGTGCCAGCAGCACAGGGAGTGGCTACACCTTC. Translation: CASSTGSGYTF.

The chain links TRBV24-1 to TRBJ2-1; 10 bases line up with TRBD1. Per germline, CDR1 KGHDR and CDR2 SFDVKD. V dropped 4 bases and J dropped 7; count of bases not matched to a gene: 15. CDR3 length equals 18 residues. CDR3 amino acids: CATSDHPGQGLSWNEQFF. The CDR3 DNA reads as TGTGCCACCAGTGACCACCCGGGACAGGGGCTTTCGTGGAATGAGCAGTTCTTC.

In DNA, the CDR3 is TGTGCCAGCACCCCACGGGGGGCGGCTGGGGCCAACGTCCTGACTTTC. Its protein product is CASTPRGAAGANVLTF. The V and J genes are TRBV11-2 and TRBJ2-6; TRBD2 is a possible D gene (7 bases). This CDR3 contains 16 residues. Between the trimmed V and J ends, which lost 7 bases and 2 bases, there was a span of 15 bases. The germline V gene encodes CDR1 SGHAT and CDR2 FQNNGV.

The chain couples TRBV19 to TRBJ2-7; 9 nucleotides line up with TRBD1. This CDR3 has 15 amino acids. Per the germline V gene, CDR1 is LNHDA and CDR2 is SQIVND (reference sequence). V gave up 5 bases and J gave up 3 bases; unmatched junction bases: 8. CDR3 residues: CASSFQGQGYYEQYF. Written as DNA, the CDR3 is TGTGCCAGTAGTTTTCAGGGACAGGGCTACTACGAGCAGTACTTC.

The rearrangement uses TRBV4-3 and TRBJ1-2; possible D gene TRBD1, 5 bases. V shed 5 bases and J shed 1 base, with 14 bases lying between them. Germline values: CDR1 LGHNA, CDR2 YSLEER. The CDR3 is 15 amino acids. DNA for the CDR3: TGCGCCAGCAGCTCGGGGCAGGGTTTTAACTATGGCTACACCTTC. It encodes CASSSGQGFNYGYTF.

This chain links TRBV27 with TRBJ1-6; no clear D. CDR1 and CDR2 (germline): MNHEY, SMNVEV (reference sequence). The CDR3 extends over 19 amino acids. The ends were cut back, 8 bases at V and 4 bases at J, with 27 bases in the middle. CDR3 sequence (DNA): TGTGCCAGCCACCCCAGGCAATTCACCGGTATCCAGTATAATTCACCCCTCCACTTT. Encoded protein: CASHPRQFTGIQYNSPLHF.

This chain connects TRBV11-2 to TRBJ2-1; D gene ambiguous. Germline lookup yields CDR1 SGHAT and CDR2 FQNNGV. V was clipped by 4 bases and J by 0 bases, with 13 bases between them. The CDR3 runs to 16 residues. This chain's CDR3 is CASSSGIQASYNEQFF. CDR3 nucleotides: TGTGCCAGCAGCTCCGGAATCCAGGCCTCCTACAATGAGCAGTTCTTC.

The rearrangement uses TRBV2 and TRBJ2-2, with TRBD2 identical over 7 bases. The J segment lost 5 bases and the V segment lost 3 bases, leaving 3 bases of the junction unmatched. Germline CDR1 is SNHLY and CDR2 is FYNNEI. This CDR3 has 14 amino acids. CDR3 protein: CASSEWGGTGELFF. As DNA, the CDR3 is TGTGCCAGCAGTGAGTGGGGGGGAACCGGGGAGCTGTTTTTT.